This T cell receptor (beta chain) was captured by sequencing in a study of T cells expressing NK-cell markers. Study overall: It was sorted CD3+CD56+NKG2C+, CD3+CD56+NKG2C- and CD3+CD56-NKG2C+ T cells that supplied the TCR beta repertoires.

This CDR3 has 11 amino acids. Per germline, CDR1 SGDLS and CDR2 YYNGEE. TCRdb reprocessed the 5' RACE reads, with one entry per CDR3 protein and no DNA. This repertoire includes about 380,000 distinct CDR3 sequences. Remarks on this clonotype: No antigen is known for it.

Study findings and constraints: The share of CD8+ T cells held by dominant NKG2C+ clonotypes was 1.0-7.0% in about six donors. Also leading the CD3+CD56-NKG2C+ fraction in several donors were these clonotypes.

The sample taken for sequencing was blood T cells: a sorted CD56 or NKG2C T cell subset, CD4+ or CD8+ T cells, or bulk PBMC T cells (not recorded which). The chain combines TRBV9 with TRBJ1-2. The sequence came from a man aged 18 to 69 in good health. CDR3 protein: CASSANYGYTF.